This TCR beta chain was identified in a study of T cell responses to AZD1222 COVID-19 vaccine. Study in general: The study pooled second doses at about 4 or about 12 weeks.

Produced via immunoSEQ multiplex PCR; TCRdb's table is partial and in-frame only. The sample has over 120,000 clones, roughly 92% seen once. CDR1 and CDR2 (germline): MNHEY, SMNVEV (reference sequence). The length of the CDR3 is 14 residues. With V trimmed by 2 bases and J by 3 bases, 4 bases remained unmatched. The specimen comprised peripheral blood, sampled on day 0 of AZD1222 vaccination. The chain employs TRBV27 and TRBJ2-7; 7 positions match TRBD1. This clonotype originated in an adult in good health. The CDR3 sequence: CASSLKDRVYEQYF. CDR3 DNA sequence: TGTGCCAGCAGTTTAAAAGACAGGGTCTACGAGCAGTACTTC.